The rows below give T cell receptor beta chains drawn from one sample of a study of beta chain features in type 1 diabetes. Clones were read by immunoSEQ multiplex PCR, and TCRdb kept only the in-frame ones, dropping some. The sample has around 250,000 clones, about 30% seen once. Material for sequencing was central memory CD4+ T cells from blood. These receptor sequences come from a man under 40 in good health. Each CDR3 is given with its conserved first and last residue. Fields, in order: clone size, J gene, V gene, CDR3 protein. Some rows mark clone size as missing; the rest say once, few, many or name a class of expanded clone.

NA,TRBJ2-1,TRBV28,CASSFAGTHWGQFF
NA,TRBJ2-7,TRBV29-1,CSAGHGRDEQYF
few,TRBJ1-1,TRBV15,CATSPAGGAGEAFF
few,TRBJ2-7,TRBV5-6,CASSNSWLSRTSYEQYF
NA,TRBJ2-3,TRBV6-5,CASGVRTRSTDTQYF
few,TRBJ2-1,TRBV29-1,CSVEMAGGLHEQFF
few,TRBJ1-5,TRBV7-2,CASSFGTGGAVSQHF
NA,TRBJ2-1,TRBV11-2,CASSLDRVAGDEQFF
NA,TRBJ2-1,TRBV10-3,CAISEIAGDLPPNEQFF
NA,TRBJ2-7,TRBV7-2,CASSQSLELKETHCF
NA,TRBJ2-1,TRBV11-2,CASSLAGGVGNEQFF
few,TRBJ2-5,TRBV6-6,CASSYSTERWETQYF
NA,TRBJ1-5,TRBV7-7,CASSLARQEYQPQHF
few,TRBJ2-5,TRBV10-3,CAIRREPDQETQYF
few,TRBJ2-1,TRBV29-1,CSGDRTSHSYNEQFF
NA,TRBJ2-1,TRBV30,CAWSVRGTYGGEQFF
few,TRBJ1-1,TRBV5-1,CASSLGGTENTEAFF
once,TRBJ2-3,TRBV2,CASTPRHRADTQYF
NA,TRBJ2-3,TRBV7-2,CASSRPPGVDTQYF
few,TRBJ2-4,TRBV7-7,CASSSERLAYYRQYF
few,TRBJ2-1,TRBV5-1,CASSPEGASGRAYEQFF
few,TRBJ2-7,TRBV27,CASSMTSYEQYF
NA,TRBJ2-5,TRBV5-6,CASSYSLGPPPWETQYF
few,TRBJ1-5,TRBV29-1,CSVAQGGNQPQHF
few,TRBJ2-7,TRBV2,CASNSDTYEQYF
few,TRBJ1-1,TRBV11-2,CASSPNFRGTEAFF
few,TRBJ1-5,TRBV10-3,CAISEGSMNAPQHF
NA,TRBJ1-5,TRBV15,CATSRPGTGLRNQPQHF
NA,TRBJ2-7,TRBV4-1,CASSQDRTVRNF
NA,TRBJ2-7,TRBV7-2,CASSLAPRDGKYF
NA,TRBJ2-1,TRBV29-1,CSVENGGQFF
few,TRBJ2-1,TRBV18,CASSPSGNLPHNEQFF
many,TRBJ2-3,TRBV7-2,CASSLAVQGTQYF
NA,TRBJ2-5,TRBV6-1,CASRETGGGTQYF
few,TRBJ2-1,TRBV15,CATRGTSGVVSYNEQFF
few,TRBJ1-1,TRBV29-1,CSVEAGHKGTEAFF
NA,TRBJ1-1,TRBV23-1,CASGLGQLNTEAFF
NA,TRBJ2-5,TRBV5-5,CASSLVPGQGRETQYF
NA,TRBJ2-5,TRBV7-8,CASSSPGGGQETQYF
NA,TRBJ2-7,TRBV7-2,CASRKPGALEQYF
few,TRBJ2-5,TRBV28,CASSIPFGRRGQETQYF
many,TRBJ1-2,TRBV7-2,CASSPATGTYGYTF
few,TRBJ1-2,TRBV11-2,CASSLYSYGYTF
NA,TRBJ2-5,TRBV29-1,CSVVQGPQETQYF
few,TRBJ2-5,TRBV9,CASSVDRGQETQYF
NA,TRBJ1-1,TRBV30,CAWSVGRKGEAFF
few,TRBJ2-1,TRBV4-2,CASSQDRMSTEQFF
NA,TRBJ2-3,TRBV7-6,CASSLGQGGITDTQYF